This T cell receptor beta chain was found in a study of cytomegalovirus exposure and HLA in healthy donors. The PCR was carried out with 60 Vbeta primers and 13 Jbeta primers. The protocol was immunoSEQ multiplex PCR, while the TCRdb copy is restricted to in-frame clones and leaves out a portion. The table records about 130,000 clones, over 60% of them present only once. All the people who gave samples were healthy bone marrow donors. The V segment lost 6 bases and the J segment 8 bases; nucleotides outside the gene matches: 14. There are 15 residues in the CDR3. Germline loops: CDR1 SGHAT, CDR2 FQNNGV.

This TCR was sampled from a man between 60 and 70 years old in good health and CMV-seropositive. The chain carries TRBV11-2 and TRBJ1-2; TRBD1 matches at 8 bases. Sequenced material: PBMCs. CDR3 protein: CASRPLLDRGKGYTF. The CDR3, as DNA: TGTGCCAGCAGGCCCCTCCTCGACAGGGGAAAGGGCTACACCTTC.